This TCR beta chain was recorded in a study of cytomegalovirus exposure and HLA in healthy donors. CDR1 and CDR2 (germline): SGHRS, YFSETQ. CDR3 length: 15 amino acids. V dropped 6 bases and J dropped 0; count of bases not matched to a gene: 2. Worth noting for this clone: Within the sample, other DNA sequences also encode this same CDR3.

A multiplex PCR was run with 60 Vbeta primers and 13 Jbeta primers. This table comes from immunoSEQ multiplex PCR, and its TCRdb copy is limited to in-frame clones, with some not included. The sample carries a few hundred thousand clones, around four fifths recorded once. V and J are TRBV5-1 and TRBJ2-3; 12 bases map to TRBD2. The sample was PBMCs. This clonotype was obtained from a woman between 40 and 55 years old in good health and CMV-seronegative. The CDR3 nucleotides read TGCGCCAGCACTCTAGCGGGGGGGAGCACAGATACGCAGTATTTT. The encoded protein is CASTLAGGSTDTQYF.